These T cell receptor beta chains were read from a single sample in a study of cytomegalovirus exposure and HLA in healthy donors. The table came from immunoSEQ multiplex PCR; TCRdb's copy has only in-frame clones and leaves some out. The table includes over 150,000 clones, 75% to 80% detected once. Sequenced: PBMCs. These receptors were collected from a woman in her thirties or forties in good health and CMV-seropositive. CDR3s include the opening cysteine and the closing phenylalanine or tryptophan. Each record gives: V gene, J gene, clone size, D gene, CDR3 DNA, CDR3 protein. A D gene is named only where the DNA matches it firmly. Expanded clones are given a class, and other clones once, few, many or no size at all.

TRBV18,TRBJ2-1,.,TRBD1,TGTGCCAGCTCATGGGGGACAGGGTCCTACAATGAGCAGTTCTTC,CASSWGTGSYNEQFF
TRBV6-6,TRBJ1-1,.,TRBD1,TGTGCCAGCAGTTTCGGACAGGGAATCACTGAAGCTTTCTTT,CASSFGQGITEAFF
TRBV19,TRBJ2-2,.,.,TGTGCCAGTCGTACGGACAGAAGGTCCGGGGAGCTGTTTTTT,CASRTDRRSGELFF
TRBV5-1,TRBJ2-5,.,TRBD2,TGCGCCAGCAGCTTCTCGGGGGGTCAAGAGACCCAGTACTTC,CASSFSGGQETQYF
TRBV5-4,TRBJ2-1,.,TRBD2,TGTGCCAGCAGCCCCGATTCTAGCGGGAGTTTCAATGAGCAGTTCTTC,CASSPDSSGSFNEQFF
TRBV10-3,TRBJ2-3,.,TRBD1,TGTGCCATCAGTGAGTCGAGTCCCCAGGGGGCCACAGATACGCAGTATTTT,CAISESSPQGATDTQYF
TRBV7-9,TRBJ2-1,few,.,TGTTCCAGCAGTTTTAGCGTGGATGAGCAGTTCTTC,CSSSFSVDEQFF
TRBV2,TRBJ1-2,.,TRBD1,TGTGCCAGCAGTGCGGACAGGGGAGAGGGCTACACCTTC,CASSADRGEGYTF
TRBV5-5,TRBJ2-5,.,TRBD1,TGTGCCAGCAGCTGGGGACAGGGGGAAGAGACCCAGTACTTC,CASSWGQGEETQYF
TRBV21-1,TRBJ1-1,.,.,TGTGCCAGCAGCACGAGCGACAGGGGCAGTGAAGTTTTCTTT,CASSTSDRGSEVFF
TRBV18,TRBJ1-2,.,TRBD1,TGTGCCAGCTCACCGGCAGGGGGCGCAAACTATGGCTACACCTTC,CASSPAGGANYGYTF
TRBV11-3,TRBJ2-7,few,TRBD2,TGTGCCAGCAGCTTAGATAGCGGGAGCTCCGAGCAGTACTTC,CASSLDSGSSEQYF
TRBV21-1,TRBJ1-5,.,.,TGTGCCAGCAGCATATCGACAGGACATAGCAATCAGCCCCAGCATTTT,CASSISTGHSNQPQHF
TRBV5-6,TRBJ2-7,.,TRBD2,TGTGCCAGCAGCTTGGGGGCGGGGGGGCCTTACGAGCAGTACTTC,CASSLGAGGPYEQYF
TRBV7-9,TRBJ1-3,.,.,TGTGCCAGCAGTTCAGGGTTGCTGGGTTCTGGAAACACCATATATTTT,CASSSGLLGSGNTIYF
TRBV6-5,TRBJ2-4,.,.,TGTGCCAGCAGTTACGCCCAGCGAGAAAACATTCAGTACTTC,CASSYAQRENIQYF
TRBV7-2,TRBJ2-4,.,TRBD2,TGTGCCAGCAGCCCCGGGACTAGCGGTATAAACATTCAGTACTTC,CASSPGTSGINIQYF